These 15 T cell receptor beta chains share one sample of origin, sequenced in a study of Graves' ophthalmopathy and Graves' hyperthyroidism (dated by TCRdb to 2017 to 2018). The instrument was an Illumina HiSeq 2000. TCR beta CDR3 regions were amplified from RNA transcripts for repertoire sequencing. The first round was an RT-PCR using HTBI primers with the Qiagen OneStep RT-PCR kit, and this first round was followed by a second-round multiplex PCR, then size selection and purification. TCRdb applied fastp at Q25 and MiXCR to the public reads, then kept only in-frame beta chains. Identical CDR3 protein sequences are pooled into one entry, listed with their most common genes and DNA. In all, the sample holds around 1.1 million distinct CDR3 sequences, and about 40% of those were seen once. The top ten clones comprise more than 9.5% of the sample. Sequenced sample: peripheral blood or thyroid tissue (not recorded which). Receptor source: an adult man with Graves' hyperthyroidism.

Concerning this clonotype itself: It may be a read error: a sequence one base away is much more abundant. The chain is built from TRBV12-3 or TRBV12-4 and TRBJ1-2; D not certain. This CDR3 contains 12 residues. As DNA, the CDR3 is TGTGCCAGCAAAAGGGAGAACTATGGCTACGCCTTC. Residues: CASKRENYGYAF.

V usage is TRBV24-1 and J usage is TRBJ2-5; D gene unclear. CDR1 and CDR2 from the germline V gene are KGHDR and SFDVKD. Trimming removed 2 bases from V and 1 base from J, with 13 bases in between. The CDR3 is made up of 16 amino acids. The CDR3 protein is CATSDSARTVQETQYF. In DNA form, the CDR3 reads TGTGCCACCAGTGATTCGGCCAGGACGGTCCAAGAGACCCAGTACTTC.

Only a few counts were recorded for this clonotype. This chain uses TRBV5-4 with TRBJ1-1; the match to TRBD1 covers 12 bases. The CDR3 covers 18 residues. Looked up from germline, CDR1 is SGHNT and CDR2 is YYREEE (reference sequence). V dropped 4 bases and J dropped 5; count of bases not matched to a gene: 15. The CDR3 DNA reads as TGTGCCAGCAGCCCCCAAGGGGGGACAGGGGGCTCTCAGACTGAAGCTTTCTTT. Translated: CASSPQGGTGGSQTEAFF.

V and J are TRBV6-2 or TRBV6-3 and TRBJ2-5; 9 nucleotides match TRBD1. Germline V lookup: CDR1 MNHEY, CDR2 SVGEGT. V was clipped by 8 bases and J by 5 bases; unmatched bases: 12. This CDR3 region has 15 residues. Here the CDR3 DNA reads TGTGCCAGCGAAGAGGGACAGGGAGGCTGGGAGACCCAGTACTTC. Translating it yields CASEEGQGGWETQYF.

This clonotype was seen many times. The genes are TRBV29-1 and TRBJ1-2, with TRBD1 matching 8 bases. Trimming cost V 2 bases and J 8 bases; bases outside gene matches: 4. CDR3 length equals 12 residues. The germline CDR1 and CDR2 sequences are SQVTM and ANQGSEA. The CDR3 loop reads CSVEPGGKGYTF. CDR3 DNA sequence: TGCAGCGTTGAACCAGGGGGCAAAGGCTACACCTTC.

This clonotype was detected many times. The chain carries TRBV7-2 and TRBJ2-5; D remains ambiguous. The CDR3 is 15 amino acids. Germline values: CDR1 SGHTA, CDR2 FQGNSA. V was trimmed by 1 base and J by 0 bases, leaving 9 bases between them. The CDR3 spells CASSLVYRDQETQYF. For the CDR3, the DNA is TGTGCCAGCAGCTTAGTATACAGAGACCAAGAGACCCAGTACTTC.

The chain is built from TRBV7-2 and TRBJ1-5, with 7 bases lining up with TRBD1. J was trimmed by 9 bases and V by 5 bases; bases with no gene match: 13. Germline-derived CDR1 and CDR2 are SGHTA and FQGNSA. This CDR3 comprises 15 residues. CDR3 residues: CASSGVTGQISPQHF. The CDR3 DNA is TGTGCCAGCAGCGGAGTGACAGGGCAAATCTCGCCCCAGCATTTT.

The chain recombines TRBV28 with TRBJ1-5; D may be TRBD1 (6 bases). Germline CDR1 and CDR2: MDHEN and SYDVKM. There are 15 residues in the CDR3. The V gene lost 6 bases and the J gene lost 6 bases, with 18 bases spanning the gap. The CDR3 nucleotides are TGTGCCAGCAGGACACTTTTGGGGGGCAGTCAGCCCCAGCATTTT. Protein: CASRTLLGGSQPQHF.

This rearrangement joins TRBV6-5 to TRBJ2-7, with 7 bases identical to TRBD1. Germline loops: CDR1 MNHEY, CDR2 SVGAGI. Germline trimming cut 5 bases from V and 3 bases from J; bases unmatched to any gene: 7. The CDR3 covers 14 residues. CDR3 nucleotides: TGTGCCAGCAGTACAGGGGTAGGGGACTACGAGCAGTACTTC. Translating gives CASSTGVGDYEQYF.

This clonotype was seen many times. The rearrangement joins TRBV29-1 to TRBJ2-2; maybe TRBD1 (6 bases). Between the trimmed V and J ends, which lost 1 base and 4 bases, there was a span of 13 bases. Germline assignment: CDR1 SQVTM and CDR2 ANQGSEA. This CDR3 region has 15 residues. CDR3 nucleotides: TGCAGCGTTGAAGTAGGGCAGGGGACCACCGGGGAGCTGTTTTTT. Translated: CSVEVGQGTTGELFF.

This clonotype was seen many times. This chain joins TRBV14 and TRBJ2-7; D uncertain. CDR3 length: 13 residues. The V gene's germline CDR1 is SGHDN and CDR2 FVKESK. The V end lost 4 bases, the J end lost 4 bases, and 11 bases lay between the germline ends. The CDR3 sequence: CASSRVASYEQYF. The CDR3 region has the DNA TGTGCCAGCAGCCGAGTAGCAAGTTACGAGCAGTACTTC.

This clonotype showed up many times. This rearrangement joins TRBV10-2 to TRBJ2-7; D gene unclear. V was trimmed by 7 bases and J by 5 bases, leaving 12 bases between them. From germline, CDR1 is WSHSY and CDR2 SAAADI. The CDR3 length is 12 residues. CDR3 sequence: CASKDSGDEQYF. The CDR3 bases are TGCGCCAGCAAGGATTCGGGCGACGAGCAGTACTTC.

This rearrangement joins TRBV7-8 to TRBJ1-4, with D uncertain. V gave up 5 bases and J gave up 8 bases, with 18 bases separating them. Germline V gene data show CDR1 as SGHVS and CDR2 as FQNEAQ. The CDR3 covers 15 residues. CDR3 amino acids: CASSPSGIQGEKLFF. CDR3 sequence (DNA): TGTGCCAGCAGCCCTAGCGGTATTCAAGGCGAAAAACTGTTTTTT.

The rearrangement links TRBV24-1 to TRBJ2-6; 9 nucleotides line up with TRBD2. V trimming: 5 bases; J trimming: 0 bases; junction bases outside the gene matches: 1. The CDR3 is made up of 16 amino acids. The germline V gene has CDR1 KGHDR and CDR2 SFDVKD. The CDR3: CATSGAGGSGANVLTF. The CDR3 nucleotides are TGTGCCACCAGTGGAGCGGGGGGCTCTGGGGCCAACGTCCTGACTTTC.

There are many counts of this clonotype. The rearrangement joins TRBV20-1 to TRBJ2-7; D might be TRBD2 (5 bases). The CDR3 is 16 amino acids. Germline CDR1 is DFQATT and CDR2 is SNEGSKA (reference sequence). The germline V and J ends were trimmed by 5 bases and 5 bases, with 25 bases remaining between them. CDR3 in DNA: TGCAGTGCTGTTAGCGTAGGAGGCAACTCAAGGGACGAGCAGTACTTC. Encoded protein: CSAVSVGGNSRDEQYF.